These 3 T cell receptor beta chains were sequenced from one sample in a study of cytomegalovirus exposure and HLA in healthy donors. The method was immunoSEQ multiplex PCR; TCRdb's version includes in-frame clones alone and lacks a portion of them. The sample carries over 55,000 clones, approximately 96% recorded once. What was sequenced was PBMCs. The source is a man younger than 30 in good health and CMV-seronegative.

This clone came up once. J is TRBJ2-1 and V is TRBV29-1, with 14 bases matching TRBD2. CDR1 and CDR2 from the germline V gene are SQVTM and ANQGSEA. The CDR3 spans 15 residues. V lost 2 bases, J lost 5 bases, and 2 bases stayed unmatched. In nucleotides, the CDR3 is TGCAGCGTTGAACCGGGACTAGCGGGAGACAATGAGCAGTTCTTC. Residues: CSVEPGLAGDNEQFF.

The J gene is TRBJ2-1, the V gene TRBV10-2; 9 positions match TRBD2. The CDR3 runs 16 residues. Trimming at V came to 4 bases and at J to 3 bases, leaving 7 bases not matched to a gene. Germline V gene data show CDR1 as WSHSY and CDR2 as SAAADI. The DNA of the CDR3 is TGCGCCAGCAGTGTGGTAGCGGGAGCTGGCTACAATGAGCAGTTCTTC. This codes for CASSVVAGAGYNEQFF.

The chain links TRBV7-9 to TRBJ1-2, with D unresolved. The CDR3 length is 13 residues. Germline V lookup: CDR1 SEHNR, CDR2 FQNEAQ (reference sequence). V was clipped by 5 bases and J by 9 bases, with 16 bases between them. CDR3 protein: CASSPAEGPSYTF. The CDR3 nucleotides read TGTGCCAGCAGCCCGGCGGAGGGCCCCAGCTACACCTTC. Variable domain in full (rest from reference TRBV7-9 and TRBJ1-2): DTGVSQNPRHKITKRGQNVTFRCDPISEHNRLYWYRQTLGQGPEFLTYFQNEAQLEKSRLLSDRFSAERPKGSFSTLEIQRTEQGDSAMYLCASSPAEGPSYTFGSGTRLTVV.